The 4 T cell receptor beta chains listed next were all sequenced from one sample in a study of cytomegalovirus exposure and HLA in healthy donors. 13 Jbeta primers and 60 Vbeta primers were used for the PCR. Method: immunoSEQ multiplex PCR; TCRdb's copy keeps in-frame clones and lacks some. This table holds under 120,000 clones, 65% to 80% found once. The sequenced sample was PBMCs. The receptors come from a woman aged 40 to 55 in good health and CMV-seronegative.

This clone was recorded only once. This chain joins TRBV28 and TRBJ1-1, with TRBD1 matching 9 bases. V shed 5 bases, J shed 1 base, and the junction held 5 bases outside the gene matches. Germline assignment: CDR1 MDHEN and CDR2 SYDVKM. This CDR3 comprises 15 residues. CDR3 amino acids: CASSVPGQGNTEAFF. CDR3 coding DNA: TGTGCCAGCAGTGTCCCGGGACAGGGGAACACTGAAGCTTTCTTT.

The chain uses TRBV5-1 and TRBJ2-5; 9 bases agree with TRBD2. V shed 1 base, J shed 2 bases, and the junction held 6 bases outside the gene matches. The CDR3 covers 16 residues. Germline V gene lookup returns CDR1 SGHRS and CDR2 YFSETQ. The CDR3 bases are TGCGCCAGCAGCTTGATGCAGCGGGGGGCACAAGAGACCCAGTACTTC. Amino acids: CASSLMQRGAQETQYF.

The rearrangement uses TRBV7-2 and TRBJ2-5, with TRBD1 as a possible D gene (6 bases). Looked up from germline, CDR1 is SGHTA and CDR2 is FQGNSA. Deletions cut 1 base from V and 5 bases from J, with 11 bases between. The CDR3 length is 14 residues. In DNA, the CDR3 is TGTGCCAGCAGCTTAGGTCAGGGGTATGAGACCCAGTACTTC. It codes for CASSLGQGYETQYF.

J is TRBJ1-6 and V is TRBV11-2, with TRBD1 matching 7 bases. Germline values: CDR1 SGHAT, CDR2 FQNNGV. The junction had 10 bases not matched to a gene; V was cut back by 4 bases and J by 7 bases. This CDR3 comprises 16 residues. As DNA, the CDR3 is TGTGCCAGCAGCTCGGGCAGGGGGAGTAGAAATTCACCCCTCCACTTT. Translated, it gives CASSSGRGSRNSPLHF. Full variable domain (remainder filled in from reference TRBV11-2 and TRBJ1-6): EAGVAQSPRYKIIEKRQSVAFWCNPISGHATLYWYQQILGQGPKLLIQFQNNGVVDDSQLPKDRFSAERLKGVDSTLKIQPAKLEDSAVYLCASSSGRGSRNSPLHFGNGTRLTVT.